These 28 T cell receptor beta chains were all obtained from the same sample, sequenced in a study of regulatory T cells in long-lasting Graves disease. CDR3 regions were amplified by Arm-PCR using iRepertoire HTBI primers to build TCR beta libraries. TCRdb used MiXCR to reprocess the multiplex PCR reads, holding one entry per CDR3 protein. The sample holds hundreds of thousands of distinct CDR3 sequences, less than 25% seen once. Indicated time point: persistent/refractory GD, antithyroid drugs over 5 years with positive TRAb. There was RNA extracted from PBMCs, and the TCR library was made from it. Sequenced material: peripheral blood mononuclear cells (PBMCs), taken when the disease was refractory, from a patient treated with antithyroid drugs. These receptors were obtained from a female donor with Graves disease.

This clonotype came up many times. J is TRBJ1-5 and V is TRBV28; D uncertain. There are 10 residues in the CDR3. Germline-derived CDR1 and CDR2 are MDHEN and SYDVKM. The ends were cut back, 6 bases at V and 12 bases at J, with 9 bases in the middle. CDR3 coding DNA: TGTGCCAGCAGGGGCCGATTCCAGCATTTT. Translated, it gives CASRGRFQHF.

This clonotype has ten or more counts. The rearrangement joins TRBV29-1 to TRBJ1-1; D might be TRBD1 (5 bases). Germline values: CDR1 SQVTM, CDR2 ANQGSEA. The V end lost 8 bases, the J end lost 0 bases, and 13 bases lay between the germline ends. There are 13 residues in the CDR3. The DNA for the CDR3 is TGCAGCCTGACAGCCAGCATGAACACTGAAGCTTTCTTT. It yields the protein CSLTASMNTEAFF.

V and J are TRBV19 and TRBJ2-2; D not resolved. Germline lookup yields CDR1 LNHDA and CDR2 SQIVND (reference sequence). This CDR3 comprises 16 residues. Trimming removed 3 bases at V and 0 bases at J, with 11 bases between. The CDR3 nucleotides read TGTGCCAGTAGTATTGTAGGCAGCTCGAACACCGGGGAGCTGTTTTTT. It codes for CASSIVGSSNTGELFF.

This clonotype was seen many times. The chain uses TRBV5-1 and TRBJ2-3; D is undetermined. Germline V gives CDR1 SGHRS, CDR2 YFSETQ. The germline V and J ends were trimmed by 6 bases and 0 bases, with 14 bases remaining between them. This CDR3 comprises 15 residues. The CDR3 reads CASNSYETSTDTQYF. CDR3 DNA: TGCGCCAGCAACTCTTACGAGACTAGCACAGATACGCAGTATTTT. The full variable domain, in which reference TRBV5-1 and TRBJ2-3 provide the parts outside the CDR3, is KAGVTQTPRYLIKTRGQQVTLSCSPISGHRSVSWYQQTPGQGLQFLFEYFSETQRNKGNFPGRFSGRQFSNSRSEMNVSTLELGDSALYLCASNSYETSTDTQYFGPGTRLTVL.

The gene calls are TRBV20-1 and TRBJ2-3, with 11 bases fitting TRBD2. The ends lost 3 bases at V and 4 bases at J; junction bases unmatched: 12. Germline V gene sequence: CDR1 DFQATT, CDR2 SNEGSKA (reference sequence). The length of the CDR3 is 17 residues. The CDR3 protein is CSASRPPGLAEADTQYF. The CDR3 DNA follows: TGCAGTGCTAGTAGGCCGCCGGGACTAGCGGAGGCAGATACGCAGTATTTT.

As regards this clonotype: Possible read error: a much larger clone is one base away. This chain uses TRBV7-2 with TRBJ2-7; the match to TRBD1 covers 9 bases. The CDR3 consists of 15 residues. The trim removed 6 bases at V and 0 bases at J, leaving 6 bases unmatched. CDR1 and CDR2 from the germline V gene are SGHTA and FQGNSA. CDR3 in amino acids: CASSSGQGPSYEQYF. In DNA, the CDR3 is TGTGCCAGCAGTTCTGGACAGGGGCCCTCCTACGAGCAGTACTTC.

There are many counts of this clonotype. The rearrangement uses TRBV7-2 and TRBJ2-5; D might be TRBD1 (5 bases). The germline gives CDR1 SGHTA, CDR2 FQGNSA. This CDR3 is 17 amino acids long. The V end was cut by 4 bases, the J end by 3 bases, with 21 bases between. This chain's CDR3 is CASSSFRGSHLEETQYF. The DNA of the CDR3 is TGTGCCAGCAGCTCCTTTAGGGGATCCCATTTGGAAGAGACCCAGTACTTC.

This clonotype showed up many times. This chain links TRBV20-1 with TRBJ2-2; D perhaps matches TRBD2 (6 bases). V dropped 1 base and J dropped 4 bases, with 16 bases sitting between them. Germline-derived CDR1 and CDR2 are DFQATT and SNEGSKA (reference sequence). The CDR3 is 16 amino acids. The CDR3 coding sequence is TGCAGTGCTAGAGGGTGGTCGGGAGTCCCCACCGGGGAGCTGTTTTTT. Translation gives CSARGWSGVPTGELFF.

The rearrangement joins TRBV3-1 to TRBJ2-7, with D possibly being TRBD2 (6 bases). V was trimmed by 3 bases and J by 1 base, leaving 7 bases between them. The CDR3 covers 13 residues. Germline loops: CDR1 LGHDT, CDR2 YNNKEL (reference sequence). Written as DNA, the CDR3 is TGTGCCAGCAGCCAGACTAGTTCCTACGAGCAGTACTTC. It codes for CASSQTSSYEQYF.

This clonotype appeared many times. The chain joins TRBV20-1 to TRBJ1-5; 9 positions agree with TRBD1. CDR1 is DFQATT, CDR2 SNEGSKA, per germline (reference sequence). J lost 2 bases, V lost 6 bases, and 17 bases had no gene match. The CDR3 sequence is 18 residues long. CDR3 sequence: CSAAPLTGGDVGNQPQHF. The CDR3 nucleotides are TGCAGTGCCGCTCCCTTGACAGGGGGAGACGTCGGCAATCAGCCCCAGCATTTT.

This clonotype was recorded at least ten times. The rearrangement joins TRBV6-5 to TRBJ1-1; unclear D gene. V was clipped by 0 bases and J by 1 base, with 6 bases between them. The CDR3 loop spans 14 amino acids. Germline values: CDR1 MNHEY, CDR2 SVGAGI. The CDR3 spells CASSYSGANTEAFF. CDR3 coding DNA: TGTGCCAGCAGTTACTCGGGAGCGAACACTGAAGCTTTCTTT.

This clonotype has a handful of counts. The V and J genes are TRBV30 and TRBJ1-1; D remains ambiguous. Trimming removed 0 bases from V and 4 bases from J, with 9 bases in between. CDR1 GTSNPN and CDR2 SVGIG come from the germline V gene (reference sequence). The CDR3 spans 13 residues. In nucleotides, the CDR3 is TGTGCCTGGAGTGTTAAGGGCCCCACTGAAGCTTTCTTT. This codes for CAWSVKGPTEAFF.

This clonotype was counted ten times or more. The chain recombines TRBV10-3 with TRBJ1-2; D may be TRBD1 (5 bases). CDR3 size: 14 residues. The V and J ends lost 1 base and 6 bases respectively, with 12 bases between them. Germline assignment: CDR1 ENHRY and CDR2 SYGVKD. The CDR3 region has the DNA TGTGCCATCAGTGAGTTCGGGGGACCCAATGGCTACACCTTC. Translation gives CAISEFGGPNGYTF.

This chain links TRBV20-1 with TRBJ2-3, with 7 bases identical to TRBD2. The CDR3 extends over 15 amino acids. Losses at the gene ends were 3 bases for V and 4 bases for J; bases not matched to a gene: 10. Germline-derived CDR1 and CDR2 are DFQATT and SNEGSKA (reference sequence). Here the CDR3 reads CSASFAGSGADTQYF. In DNA form, the CDR3 reads TGCAGTGCTAGTTTCGCGGGCAGCGGGGCAGATACGCAGTATTTT.

This clonotype occurred many times. V is TRBV12-3 or TRBV12-4 and J is TRBJ2-7, with TRBD1 matching over 9 bases. The CDR3 consists of 16 residues. Trimming removed 4 bases from V and 6 bases from J; junction bases left unmatched: 13. This CDR3 reads CASSSSPPGDRAEQYF. The CDR3 DNA reads TGTGCCAGCAGTTCTAGTCCCCCGGGGGACAGGGCCGAGCAGTACTTC.

This clonotype was observed a few times. The chain couples TRBV10-3 to TRBJ2-7; the match to TRBD1 covers 8 bases. Germline V gene lookup returns CDR1 ENHRY and CDR2 SYGVKD. The CDR3 is 13 amino acids. Germline trimming cut 3 bases from V and 13 bases from J; bases unmatched to any gene: 11. The CDR3 sequence: CAISDLDREFSYF. CDR3 DNA: TGTGCCATCAGTGATTTGGACAGGGAATTTTCATACTTC.

This clonotype was seen a few times. This may be a read error: a much more frequent sequence differs by one nucleotide. The chain employs TRBV24-1 and TRBJ2-5, with D maybe TRBD2 (6 bases). Looked up from germline, CDR1 is KGHDR and CDR2 is SFDVKD. This CDR3 has 17 residues. The CDR3 here is CATSDPGRGRGQETRYF. CDR3 bases: TGTGCCACCAGTGACCCCGGGCGGGGTCGTGGGCAAGAGACCCGGTACTTC.

This chain joins TRBV7-6 and TRBJ2-5; 7 nucleotides line up with TRBD2. Germline V lookup: CDR1 SGHVS, CDR2 FNYEAQ. The trim removed 5 bases at V and 7 bases at J, leaving 7 bases unmatched. The CDR3 contains 13 residues. CDR3 sequence (DNA): TGTGCCAGCAGCCCCTGGGGGGAGGGGACCCAGTACTTC. This encodes CASSPWGEGTQYF.

This clonotype was counted only a few times. J is TRBJ1-5 and V is TRBV20-1; D gene uncertain. In germline, CDR1 is DFQATT, CDR2 SNEGSKA (reference sequence). The V and J ends lost 0 bases and 4 bases respectively, with 10 bases between them. This CDR3 is built from 14 residues. The DNA of the CDR3 is TGCAGTGCTAGAGATCCCCAGCGGAATCAGCCCCAGCATTTT. Its protein product is CSARDPQRNQPQHF.

This clonotype has ten or more counts. V and J are TRBV12-3 or TRBV12-4 and TRBJ1-2; maybe TRBD1 (6 bases). CDR3 length: 14 amino acids. The V gene lost 6 bases and the J gene lost 4 bases, with 15 bases spanning the gap. CDR3 residues: CASRPGTPSYGYTF. In DNA, the CDR3 is TGTGCCAGCAGACCCGGGACACCTTCCTATGGCTACACCTTC.

The chain carries TRBV7-2 and TRBJ2-6; D is undetermined. Germline-derived CDR1 and CDR2 are SGHTA and FQGNSA. Trimming removed 2 bases from V and 0 bases from J, with 14 bases in between. The CDR3 extends over 18 amino acids. The CDR3 DNA reads as TGTGCCAGCAGCTTAAGTGATAGCCGCCGCTCTGGGGCCAACGTCCTGACTTTC. It translates to CASSLSDSRRSGANVLTF.

This clonotype was observed a few times. This rearrangement joins TRBV7-3 to TRBJ2-7, with D tentatively TRBD1 (6 bases). The ends were cut back, 7 bases at V and 3 bases at J, with 25 bases in the middle. The CDR3 spans 17 residues. The germline gives CDR1 SGHTA, CDR2 FQGTGA. This chain's CDR3 is CASTLSPDRDWDYEQYF. For the CDR3, the DNA is TGTGCCAGCACCCTTTCGCCGGACAGAGACTGGGACTACGAGCAGTACTTC. The whole variable domain, filled in from reference TRBV7-3 and TRBJ2-7, reads GAGVSQTPSNKVTEKGKYVELRCDPISGHTALYWYRQSLGQGPEFLIYFQGTGAADDSGLPNDRFFAVRPEGSVSTLKIQRTERGDSAVYLCASTLSPDRDWDYEQYFGPGTRLTVT.

This chain connects TRBV27 to TRBJ1-1; no firm D call. V lost 3 bases and J lost 4, with 9 bases in between. The CDR3 is made up of 13 amino acids. Germline loops: CDR1 MNHEY, CDR2 SMNVEV (reference sequence). The CDR3 nucleotides read TGTGCCAGCAGTTTGATGCGGGGCACTGAAGCTTTCTTT. Translated: CASSLMRGTEAFF.

This clonotype was picked up many times. The V and J genes are TRBV6-1 and TRBJ1-1, with D maybe TRBD1 (5 bases). Trimming took off 7 bases at V and 0 bases at J, with 12 bases between the two ends. This CDR3 is built from 14 residues. Germline lookup yields CDR1 MNHNS and CDR2 SASEGT. This chain's CDR3 is CASIRDGMNTEAFF. DNA of the CDR3: TGTGCCAGCATTAGGGACGGGATGAACACTGAAGCTTTCTTT.

This clonotype was seen at least ten times. The rearrangement links TRBV6-2 or TRBV6-3 to TRBJ2-7; 8 nucleotides line up with TRBD2. Germline CDR1 is MNHEY and CDR2 is SVGEGT. CDR3 length: 13 residues. V lost 6 bases to trimming and J lost 3 bases; unmatched junction nucleotides: 4. The CDR3 DNA reads TGTGCCAGCAGACTAGCGGCAAGCTACGAGCAGTACTTC. Translated, it gives CASRLAASYEQYF.

This clonotype was observed many times. The chain recombines TRBV12-3 or TRBV12-4 with TRBJ1-5; no reliable D call. The CDR3 runs to 14 residues. V was cut by 3 bases and J by 4 bases, with 10 bases left in between. CDR3 protein: CASSLGAINQPQHF. CDR3 in DNA: TGTGCCAGCAGTTTGGGCGCTATAAATCAGCCCCAGCATTTT.

V is TRBV19 and J is TRBJ2-5; 11 positions agree with TRBD2. The germline V gene encodes CDR1 LNHDA and CDR2 SQIVND (reference sequence). With 5 bases clipped from V and 5 bases from J, the junction kept 16 bases outside the gene matches. The CDR3 is made up of 18 amino acids. CDR3 region: CASSVNIAGGPGGETQYF. The CDR3 nucleotides read TGTGCCAGTAGTGTTAATATAGCGGGAGGGCCCGGTGGCGAGACCCAGTACTTC.

J is TRBJ2-3 and V is TRBV9; D is undetermined. This CDR3 has 17 residues. The germline V gene encodes CDR1 SGDLS and CDR2 YYNGEE. V shed 4 bases and J shed 4 bases, with 22 bases lying between them. The CDR3 spells CASSLGPGPRRADTQYF. CDR3 DNA sequence: TGTGCCAGCAGCTTAGGCCCTGGGCCGCGCCGCGCAGATACGCAGTATTTT.